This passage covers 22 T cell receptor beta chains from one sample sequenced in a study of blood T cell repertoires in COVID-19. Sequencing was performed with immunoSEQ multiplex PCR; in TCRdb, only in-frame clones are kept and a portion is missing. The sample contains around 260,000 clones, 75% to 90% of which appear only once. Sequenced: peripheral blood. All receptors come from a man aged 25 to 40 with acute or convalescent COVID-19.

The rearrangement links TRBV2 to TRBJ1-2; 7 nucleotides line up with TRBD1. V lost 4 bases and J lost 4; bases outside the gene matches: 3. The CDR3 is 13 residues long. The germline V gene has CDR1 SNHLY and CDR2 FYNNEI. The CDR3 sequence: CASSAGTVYGYTF. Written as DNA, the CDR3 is TGTGCCAGCAGTGCCGGGACAGTCTATGGCTACACCTTC.

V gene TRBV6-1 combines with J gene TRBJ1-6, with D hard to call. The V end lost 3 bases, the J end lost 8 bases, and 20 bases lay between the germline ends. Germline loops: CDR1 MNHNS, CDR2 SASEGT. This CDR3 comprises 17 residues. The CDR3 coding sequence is TGTGCCAGCAGTGAGTCTCGGGGAGGGCTCCTTTATTCACCCCTCCACTTT. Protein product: CASSESRGGLLYSPLHF.

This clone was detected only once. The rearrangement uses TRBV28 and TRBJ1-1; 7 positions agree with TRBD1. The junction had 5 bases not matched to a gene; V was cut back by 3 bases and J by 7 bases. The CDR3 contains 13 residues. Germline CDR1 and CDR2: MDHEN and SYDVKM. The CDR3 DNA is TGTGCCAGCAGTTTGAGGGGACAGCTTGAAGCTTTCTTT. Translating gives CASSLRGQLEAFF.

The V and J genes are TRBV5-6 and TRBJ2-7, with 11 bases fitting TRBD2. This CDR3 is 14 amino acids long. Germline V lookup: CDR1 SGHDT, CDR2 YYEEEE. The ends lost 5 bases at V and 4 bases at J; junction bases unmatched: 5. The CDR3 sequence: CASRPTSGGYEQYF. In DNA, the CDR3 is TGTGCCAGCAGACCTACTAGCGGGGGTTACGAGCAGTACTTC.

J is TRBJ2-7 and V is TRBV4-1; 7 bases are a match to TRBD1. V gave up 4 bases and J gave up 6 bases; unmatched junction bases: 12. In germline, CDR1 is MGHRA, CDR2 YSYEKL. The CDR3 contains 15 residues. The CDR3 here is CASSLLDRESREQYF. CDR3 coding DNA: TGCGCCAGCAGCCTCTTAGACAGGGAATCCCGCGAGCAGTACTTC.

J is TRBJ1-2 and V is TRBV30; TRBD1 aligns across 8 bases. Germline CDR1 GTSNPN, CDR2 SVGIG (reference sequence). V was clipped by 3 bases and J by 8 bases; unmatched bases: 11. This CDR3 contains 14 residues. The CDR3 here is CAWSNWGTGWGYTF. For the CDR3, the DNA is TGTGCCTGGAGCAACTGGGGGACAGGTTGGGGCTACACCTTC.

The CDR3 loop reads CASRLVLYNEQFF. The CDR3, as DNA: TGTGCCAGTAGACTGGTTCTATACAATGAGCAGTTCTTC. The chain recombines TRBV6-5 with TRBJ2-1, with D hard to call. In germline, CDR1 is MNHEY, CDR2 SVGAGI. V lost 9 bases and J lost 4, with 13 bases in between. The CDR3 sequence is 13 residues long.

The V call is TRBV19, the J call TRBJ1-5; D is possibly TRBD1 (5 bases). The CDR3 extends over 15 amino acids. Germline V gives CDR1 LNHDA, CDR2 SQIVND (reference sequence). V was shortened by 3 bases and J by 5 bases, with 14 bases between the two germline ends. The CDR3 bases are TGTGCCAGTAGTATTTATTGGGGCGAGCATCAGCCCCAGCATTTT. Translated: CASSIYWGEHQPQHF.

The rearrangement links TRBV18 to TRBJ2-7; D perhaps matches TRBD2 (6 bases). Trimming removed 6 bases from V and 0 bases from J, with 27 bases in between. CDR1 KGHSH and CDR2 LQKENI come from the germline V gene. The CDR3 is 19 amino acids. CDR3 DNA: TGTGCCAGCTCTCTCACCGAGACTAGGTTTACTCCTATCTCCTACGAGCAGTACTTC. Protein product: CASSLTETRFTPISYEQYF.

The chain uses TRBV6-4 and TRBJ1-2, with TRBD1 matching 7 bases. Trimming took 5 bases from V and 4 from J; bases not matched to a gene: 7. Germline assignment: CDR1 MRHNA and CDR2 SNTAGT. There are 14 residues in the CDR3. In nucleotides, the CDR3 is TGTGCCAGCAGTTCCGGGACAGCGGCCTATGGCTACACCTTC. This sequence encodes CASSSGTAAYGYTF.

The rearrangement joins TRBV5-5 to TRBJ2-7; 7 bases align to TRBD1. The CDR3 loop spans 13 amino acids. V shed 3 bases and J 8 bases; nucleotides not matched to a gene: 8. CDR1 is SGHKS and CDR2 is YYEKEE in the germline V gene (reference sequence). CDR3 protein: CASSSTGNRQQYF. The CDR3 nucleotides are TGTGCCAGCAGCTCGACAGGGAATAGGCAGCAGTACTTC.

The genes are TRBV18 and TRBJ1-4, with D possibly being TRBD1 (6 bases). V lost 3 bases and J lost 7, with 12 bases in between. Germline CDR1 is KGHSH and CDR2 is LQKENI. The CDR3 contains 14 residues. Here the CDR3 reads CASSPVAGAEKLFF. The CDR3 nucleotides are TGTGCCAGCTCACCGGTCGCGGGGGCTGAAAAACTGTTTTTT.

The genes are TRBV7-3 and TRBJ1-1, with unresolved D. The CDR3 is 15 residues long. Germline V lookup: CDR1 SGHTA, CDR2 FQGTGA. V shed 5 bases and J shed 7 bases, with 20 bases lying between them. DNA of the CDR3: TGTGCCAGCAGCCATACAATCCAGGTAAGGAATGAAGCTTTCTTT. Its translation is CASSHTIQVRNEAFF.

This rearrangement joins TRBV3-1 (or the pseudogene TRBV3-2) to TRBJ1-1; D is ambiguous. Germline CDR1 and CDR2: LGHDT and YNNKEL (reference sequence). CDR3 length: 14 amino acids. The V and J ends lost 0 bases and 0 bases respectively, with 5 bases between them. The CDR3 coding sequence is TGTGCCAGCAGCCAAGATCGGGTGAACACTGAAGCTTTCTTT. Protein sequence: CASSQDRVNTEAFF.

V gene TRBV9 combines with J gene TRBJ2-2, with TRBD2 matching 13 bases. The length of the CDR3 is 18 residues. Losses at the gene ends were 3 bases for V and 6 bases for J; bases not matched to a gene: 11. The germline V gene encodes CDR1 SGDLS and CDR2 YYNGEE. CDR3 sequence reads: CASSALTSGRGTSGELFF. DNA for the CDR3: TGTGCCAGCAGCGCCCTAACTAGCGGGAGGGGAACATCCGGGGAGCTGTTTTTT.

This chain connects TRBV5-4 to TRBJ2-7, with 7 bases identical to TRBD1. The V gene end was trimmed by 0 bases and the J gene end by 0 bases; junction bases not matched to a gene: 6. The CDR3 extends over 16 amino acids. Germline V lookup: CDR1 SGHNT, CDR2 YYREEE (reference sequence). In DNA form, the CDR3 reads TGTGCCAGCAGCTTGGGGAGACAGGGTCGCTCCTACGAGCAGTACTTC. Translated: CASSLGRQGRSYEQYF.

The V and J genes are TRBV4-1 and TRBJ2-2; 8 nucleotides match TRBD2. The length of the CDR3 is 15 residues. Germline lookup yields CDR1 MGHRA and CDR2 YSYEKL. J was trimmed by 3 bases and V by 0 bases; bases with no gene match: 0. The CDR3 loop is CASSQEGLDTGELFF. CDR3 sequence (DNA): TGCGCCAGCAGCCAAGAGGGACTAGACACCGGGGAGCTGTTTTTT.

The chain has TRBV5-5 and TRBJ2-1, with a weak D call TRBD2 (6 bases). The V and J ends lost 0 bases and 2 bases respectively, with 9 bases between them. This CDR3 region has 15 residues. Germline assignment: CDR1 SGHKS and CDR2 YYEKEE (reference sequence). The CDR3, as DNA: TGTGCCAGCAGCTTGGCCGGGAGTCCCTACAATGAGCAGTTCTTC. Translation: CASSLAGSPYNEQFF.

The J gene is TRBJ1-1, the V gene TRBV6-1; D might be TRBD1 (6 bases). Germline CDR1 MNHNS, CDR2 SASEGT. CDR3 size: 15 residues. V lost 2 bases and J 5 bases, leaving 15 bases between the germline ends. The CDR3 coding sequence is TGTGCCAGCAGTGAACGGGGGGCGCGGGGGACTGAAGCTTTCTTT. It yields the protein CASSERGARGTEAFF.

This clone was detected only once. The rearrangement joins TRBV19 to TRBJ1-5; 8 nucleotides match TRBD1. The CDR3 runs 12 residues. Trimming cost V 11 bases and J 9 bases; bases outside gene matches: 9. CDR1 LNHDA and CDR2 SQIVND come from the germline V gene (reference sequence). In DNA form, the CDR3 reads TGTGCCCGTAACAGGGGGGGAATGCCCCAGCATTTT. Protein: CARNRGGMPQHF.

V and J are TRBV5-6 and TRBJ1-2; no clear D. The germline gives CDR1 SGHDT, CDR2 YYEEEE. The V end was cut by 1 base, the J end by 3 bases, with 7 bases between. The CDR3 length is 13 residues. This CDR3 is CASSLLLDYGYTF. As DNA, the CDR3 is TGTGCCAGCAGCTTGTTGTTAGACTATGGCTACACCTTC.

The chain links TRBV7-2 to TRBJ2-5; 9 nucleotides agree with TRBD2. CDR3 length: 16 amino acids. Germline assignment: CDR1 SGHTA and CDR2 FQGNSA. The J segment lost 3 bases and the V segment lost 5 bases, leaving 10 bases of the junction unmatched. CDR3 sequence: CASSDRGLAAEETQYF. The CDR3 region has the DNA TGTGCCAGCAGCGACCGGGGACTAGCAGCAGAAGAGACCCAGTACTTC. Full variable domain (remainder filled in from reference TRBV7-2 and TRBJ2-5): GAGVSQSPSNKVTEKGKDVELRCDPISGHTALYWYRQSLGQGLEFLIYFQGNSAPDKSGLPSDRFSAERTGGSVSTLTIQRTQQEDSAVYLCASSDRGLAAEETQYFGPGTRLLVL.